These 3 T cell receptor beta chains share one sample of origin, sequenced in a study of cytotoxic CD8 clonotypes in ibrutinib-treated CLL (dated by TCRdb to the early 2020s). The time point tag for this specimen amounts to: about twelve months on ibrutinib. The method was the immunoSEQ multiplex PCR assay. Not all clones reach the TCRdb copy of this immuneACCESS table, which keeps in-frame sequences only. Checked studies attribute under half of the gap to unresolved V genes and leave the rest unexplained. This sample has approximately 190,000 clones in its table, and around 70% of those were observed once. Roughly 5.9% of the sample lies in the top ten. This specimen consisted of PBMCs, obtained after 12 months of ibrutinib treatment. These receptors originate from a human donor with chronic lymphocytic leukemia.

V gene TRBV28 combines with J gene TRBJ1-2; D not resolved. The germline V gene encodes CDR1 MDHEN and CDR2 SYDVKM. V lost 3 bases and J 4 bases, leaving 6 bases between the germline ends. CDR3 length: 12 amino acids. CDR3 nucleotides: TGTGCCAGCAGTTTGCGGGTCTATGGCTACACCTTC. The encoded protein is CASSLRVYGYTF.

The rearrangement joins TRBV18 to TRBJ1-5, with D uncertain. V shed 3 bases and J shed 0 bases, with 9 bases lying between them. Germline V gives CDR1 KGHSH, CDR2 LQKENI. The CDR3 sequence is 15 residues long. This CDR3 is CASSPPNHSNQPQHF. The DNA of the CDR3 is TGTGCCAGCTCACCCCCAAATCATAGCAATCAGCCCCAGCATTTT.

The J gene is TRBJ2-1, the V gene TRBV13, with 7 bases that match TRBD2. The CDR3 consists of 15 residues. With 1 base clipped from V and 3 bases from J, the junction kept 3 bases outside the gene matches. CDR1 PRHDT and CDR2 FYEKMQ come from the germline V gene (reference sequence). Here the CDR3 DNA reads TGTGCCAGCAGCTTAGCGGGGGGAAGCTACAATGAGCAGTTCTTC. Its protein is CASSLAGGSYNEQFF. The entire variable domain, with the rest obtained from reference TRBV13 and TRBJ2-1, is as follows: AAGVIQSPRHLIKEKRETATLKCYPIPRHDTVYWYQQGPGQDPQFLISFYEKMQSDKGSIPDRFSAQQFSDYHSELNMSSLELGDSALYFCASSLAGGSYNEQFFGPGTRLTVL.